These 14 T cell receptor beta chains came from one sample sequenced in a study of response to subunit inactivated influenza vaccine. TCRdb re-analysed the RT-PCR reads in MiXCR, keeping a single row per CDR3 protein. The sample has around 530,000 distinct CDR3 sequences; about 15% are singletons. This sample comprised CD4+ T cells sorted from PBMCs, obtained 23 to 25 months after vaccination. The receptor source for this set is a man aged 50-75 years who received an inactivated influenza vaccine.

As concerns this clonotype: At one boundary the junction diverges from the germline segment, which might be a read error. The genes are TRBV18 and TRBJ2-1; 9 bases are shared with TRBD1. This CDR3 region has 13 residues. From germline, CDR1 is KGHSH and CDR2 LQKENI. CDR3 DNA: TGTGCCAGCTCGCCACAGGGGGCCCATGAGCAGTTCTTC. Translating gives CASSPQGAHEQFF.

This chain's CDR3 is CSASLKAGLPLWADTQYF. CDR3 in DNA: TGCAGTGCTAGTCTCAAGGCGGGACTACCTTTATGGGCAGATACGCAGTATTTT. The rearrangement uses TRBV20-1 and TRBJ2-3, with 7 bases fitting TRBD2. V was pared by 3 bases and J by 4 bases, with 19 bases of the junction left unmatched. This CDR3 comprises 18 residues. The germline CDR1 and CDR2 sequences are DFQATT and SNEGSKA (reference sequence).

This clonotype was recorded a few times. The V and J genes are TRBV3-1 and TRBJ2-7, with 7 bases lining up with TRBD2. Germline V gene sequence: CDR1 LGHDT, CDR2 YNNKEL (reference sequence). CDR3 length: 14 residues. Germline trimming cut 0 bases from V and 2 bases from J; bases unmatched to any gene: 1. The CDR3 DNA sequence: TGTGCCAGCAGCCAAGACGGGGGGACCTACGAGCAGTACTTC. It is translated as CASSQDGGTYEQYF.

This clonotype came up many times. This chain uses TRBV12-3 or TRBV12-4 with TRBJ1-1; D is perhaps TRBD1 (6 bases). The CDR3 sequence is 15 residues long. The germline V and J ends were trimmed by 1 base and 5 bases, with 14 bases remaining between them. The CDR3 spells CASSLEVTGETEAFF. CDR3 DNA sequence: TGTGCCAGCAGTTTAGAGGTGACAGGCGAGACTGAAGCTTTCTTT.

The chain combines TRBV10-3 with TRBJ2-1; TRBD2 aligns across 10 bases. CDR1 ENHRY and CDR2 SYGVKD come from the germline V gene. The V and J ends lost 2 bases and 0 bases, in that order; junction bases with no gene match: 7. This CDR3 contains 18 residues. The CDR3 loop reads CAISEPSGGRSSYNEQFF. CDR3 DNA: TGTGCCATCAGTGAGCCTAGCGGGGGCCGGAGCTCCTACAATGAGCAGTTCTTC.

This clonotype has ten or more counts. The CDR3 DNA sequence: TGTGCCAGCAGAACCGGGACAGGGGTCGCAGATACGCAGTATTTT. As protein: CASRTGTGVADTQYF. The chain couples TRBV6-1 to TRBJ2-3, with 10 bases fitting TRBD1. This CDR3 spans 15 amino acids. V shed 6 bases, J shed 4 bases, and the junction held 7 bases outside the gene matches. The V gene's germline CDR1 is MNHNS and CDR2 SASEGT.

This chain connects TRBV6-1 to TRBJ2-5, with 7 nucleotides matching TRBD1. J lost 4 bases, V lost 4 bases, and 6 bases had no gene match. This CDR3 region has 14 residues. Per germline, CDR1 MNHNS and CDR2 SASEGT. The CDR3 DNA reads as TGTGCCAGCAGTGGAACAGGGGTGGGAGAGACCCAGTACTTC. This sequence encodes CASSGTGVGETQYF.

This chain links TRBV5-6 with TRBJ2-5; tentative D call: TRBD2 (6 bases). There are 13 residues in the CDR3. Trimming stripped 7 bases from V and 0 bases from J, with 10 bases between. The germline V gene encodes CDR1 SGHDT and CDR2 YYEEEE. For the CDR3, the DNA is TGTGCCAGCGGCCCGGGGGACCAAGAGACCCAGTACTTC. This translates into CASGPGDQETQYF.

The rearrangement uses TRBV5-1 and TRBJ1-1; a possible D gene is TRBD1 (6 bases). Trimming stripped 3 bases from V and 11 bases from J, with 23 bases between. Germline lookup yields CDR1 SGHRS and CDR2 YFSETQ. CDR3 size: 15 residues. CDR3 amino acids: CASSSLPGQRQEAFF. The CDR3 bases are TGCGCCAGCAGCTCATTACCGGGACAAAGGCAAGAGGCTTTCTTT.

The chain employs TRBV29-1 and TRBJ2-1, with D possibly TRBD2 on 5 matching bases. The CDR3 is 13 residues long. Deletions cut 3 bases from V and 10 bases from J, with 16 bases between. The germline CDR1 and CDR2 sequences are SQVTM and ANQGSEA. The CDR3 protein is CSVEGEPGGEQFF. The CDR3 coding sequence is TGCAGCGTTGAGGGAGAACCCGGCGGCGAGCAGTTCTTC.

The gene calls are TRBV20-1 and TRBJ2-3; the D gene is possibly TRBD2 (5 bases). V lost 6 bases and J lost 4, with 17 bases in between. The CDR3 sequence is 14 residues long. The germline CDR1 and CDR2 sequences are DFQATT and SNEGSKA (reference sequence). The CDR3 loop is CSAPNDRGSDTQYF. The CDR3 DNA reads as TGCAGTGCCCCGAACGACCGGGGTTCAGATACGCAGTATTTT.

The genes are TRBV7-6 and TRBJ2-2; tentatively, D is TRBD1 (5 bases). The CDR3 runs to 16 residues. Per germline, CDR1 SGHVS and CDR2 FNYEAQ. V shed 7 bases and J shed 4 bases, with 19 bases lying between them. The CDR3: CASTSLGLRGTGELFF. CDR3 DNA sequence: TGTGCCAGCACCTCGTTGGGGCTTCGAGGCACCGGGGAGCTGTTTTTT. The entire variable domain, with the rest obtained from reference TRBV7-6 and TRBJ2-2, is as follows: GAGVSQSPRYKVTKRGQDVALRCDPISGHVSLYWYRQALGQGPEFLTYFNYEAQQDKSGLPNDRFSAERPEGSISTLTIQRTEQRDSAMYRCASTSLGLRGTGELFFGEGSRLTVL.

The chain couples TRBV3-1 to TRBJ1-2, with TRBD1 matching over 8 bases. The germline V gene encodes CDR1 LGHDT and CDR2 YNNKEL (reference sequence). The CDR3 is 15 residues long. Unmatched junction bases numbered 17, after V lost 7 bases and J lost 10 bases. CDR3 protein: CASTTSGGAGEVYTF. The CDR3 DNA reads TGTGCCAGCACCACCTCAGGGGGCGCAGGGGAGGTCTACACCTTC.

The chain is built from TRBV29-1 and TRBJ2-1; TRBD1 matches 7 bases. J lost 13 bases, V lost 4 bases, and 4 bases had no gene match. This CDR3 has 10 residues. CDR1 and CDR2 from the germline V gene are SQVTM and ANQGSEA. In DNA form, the CDR3 reads TGCAGCGTTGGAAGGGACAGCCAGTTCTTC. Translation: CSVGRDSQFF.